The next 25 T cell receptor beta chains were all read from a single sample in a study of Graves' ophthalmopathy and Graves' hyperthyroidism. The TCR beta CDR3 regions underwent amplification from RNA transcripts. The workflow started with a first-round RT-PCR run with HTBI primers and then moved on to a second-round multiplex PCR. In TCRdb, the multiplex PCR reads were re-called with MiXCR into one record per CDR3 protein. The sample holds about 600,000 distinct CDR3 sequences; just under 40% are singletons and the top ten take about 4.2%. Material: peripheral blood or thyroid tissue (not recorded which). These receptors came from an adult man with Graves' hyperthyroidism.

This clonotype was seen at least ten times. This chain uses TRBV7-8 with TRBJ1-6; TRBD1 agrees at 9 bases. With V trimmed by 1 base and J by 1 base, 2 bases remained unmatched. Germline CDR1 is SGHVS and CDR2 is FQNEAQ. The CDR3 totals 17 residues. CDR3 sequence: CASSLVTGGSYNSPLHF. For the CDR3, the DNA is TGTGCCAGCAGCTTAGTGACAGGGGGGTCCTATAATTCACCCCTCCACTTT.

This clonotype appeared many times. The rearrangement joins TRBV20-1 to TRBJ1-6, with 9 bases aligning to TRBD1. V was clipped by 4 bases and J by 6 bases; unmatched bases: 7. Germline V CDR1 and CDR2: DFQATT, SNEGSKA (reference sequence). This CDR3 region has 15 residues. The CDR3 coding sequence is TGCAGTGCTATACAGGGGGCGAGATCTAATTCACCCCTCCACTTT. It specifies CSAIQGARSNSPLHF.

This clonotype was seen more than once but under ten times. The rearrangement uses TRBV2 and TRBJ2-7; 9 nucleotides agree with TRBD2. The CDR3 runs 16 residues. The V gene end was trimmed by 5 bases and the J gene end by 3 bases; junction bases not matched to a gene: 11. From germline, CDR1 is SNHLY and CDR2 FYNNEI. The DNA for the CDR3 is TGTGCCAGCAGTTCGCCGACCGGGACTAGCCACTACGAGCAGTACTTC. Translated, it gives CASSSPTGTSHYEQYF.

Here the CDR3 DNA reads TGCAGCGTTGAGGCGGACAGGGGCGCGAACTATGGCTACACCTTC. This codes for CSVEADRGANYGYTF. The rearrangement links TRBV29-1 to TRBJ1-2, with 9 bases aligning to TRBD1. This CDR3 has 15 residues. The trim removed 3 bases at V and 2 bases at J, leaving 7 bases unmatched. Germline V lookup: CDR1 SQVTM, CDR2 ANQGSEA.

This clonotype appeared many times. The CDR3 region has the DNA TGTGCCAGTAAGCGGCAGGGGTTCTCTGGGGCCAACGTCCTGACTTTC. This gives the protein CASKRQGFSGANVLTF. The chain links TRBV19 to TRBJ2-6, with D possibly TRBD1 on 6 matching bases. Germline values: CDR1 LNHDA, CDR2 SQIVND (reference sequence). This CDR3 is built from 16 residues. Trimming cost V 7 bases and J 0 bases, with 13 bases left between them.

This clonotype was observed at least ten times. This chain connects TRBV5-1 to TRBJ1-1, with D possibly being TRBD1 (6 bases). Germline V CDR1 and CDR2: SGHRS, YFSETQ. The CDR3 length is 11 residues. The V end was cut by 4 bases, the J end by 8 bases, with 9 bases between. Here the CDR3 reads CASSKQGEAFF. CDR3 nucleotides: TGCGCCAGCAGCAAACAGGGAGAAGCTTTCTTT.

This clonotype was observed at least ten times. The chain links TRBV6-6 to TRBJ2-7; 10 positions match TRBD1. Trimming at V came to 4 bases and at J to 1 base, leaving 7 bases not matched to a gene. The germline gives CDR1 MNHNY, CDR2 SVGAGI (reference sequence). There are 16 residues in the CDR3. In DNA form, the CDR3 reads TGTGCCAGCAGTTCCCCGACAGGGGGCAGGTCCTACGAGCAGTACTTC. Its translation is CASSSPTGGRSYEQYF.

This clonotype appeared many times. The CDR3 is CASSLMRRETNTGELFF. As DNA, the CDR3 is TGTGCCAGCAGCTTAATGAGGCGGGAGACCAACACCGGGGAGCTGTTTTTT. V and J are TRBV7-3 and TRBJ2-2, with 7 bases matching TRBD2. The CDR3 covers 17 residues. J was trimmed by 2 bases and V by 1 base; bases with no gene match: 7. Germline-derived CDR1 and CDR2 are SGHTA and FQGTGA.

The genes are TRBV29-1 and TRBJ1-2; D gene ambiguous. The CDR3 totals 11 residues. The germline V gene encodes CDR1 SQVTM and CDR2 ANQGSEA. The germline V and J ends were trimmed by 8 bases and 3 bases, with 10 bases remaining between them. CDR3 bases: TGCAGCTTAGCCCTGGACTATGGCTACACCTTC. Its translation is CSLALDYGYTF.

The chain uses TRBV15 and TRBJ2-6; a possible D gene is TRBD2 (7 bases). V was clipped by 3 bases and J by 2 bases, with 8 bases between them. Germline lookup yields CDR1 LNHNV and CDR2 YYDKDF (reference sequence). The CDR3 totals 15 residues. CDR3 coding DNA: TGTGCCACCAGCAGGGGGGGGCCTGGGGCCAACGTCCTGACTTTC. Translated: CATSRGGPGANVLTF.

Concerning this clonotype itself: This likely comes from a read error, as the CDR3 has no conserved phenylalanine or tryptophan at its end. The chain combines TRBV5-1 with TRBJ2-7; D gene ambiguous. CDR1 and CDR2 from the germline V gene are SGHRS and YFSETQ. Trimming removed 0 bases from V and 1 base from J, with 5 bases in between. CDR3 size: 13 residues. CDR3 region: CASSLAESYEQYL. The CDR3 nucleotides are TGCGCCAGCAGCTTGGCGGAGTCCTACGAGCAGTACCTC.

The CDR3 DNA follows: TGTGCCATCAGTGAGTCCCAGGATTTGGAGACCCAGTACTTC. Translation: CAISESQDLETQYF. The chain employs TRBV10-3 and TRBJ2-5; D is uncertain. Trimming took off 0 bases at V and 5 bases at J, with 10 bases between the two ends. Germline V gene lookup returns CDR1 ENHRY and CDR2 SYGVKD. The CDR3 covers 14 residues.

This chain uses TRBV2 with TRBJ1-2, with 8 bases that match TRBD1. V lost 5 bases and J lost 7; bases outside the gene matches: 6. The CDR3 length is 13 residues. The germline CDR1 and CDR2 sequences are SNHLY and FYNNEI. CDR3 sequence (DNA): TGTGCCAGCAGTCCAGGGGGCCCGGTTGGCTACACCTTC. This gives the protein CASSPGGPVGYTF.

Points on this clonotype: The junction and the germline gene differ at one end; a read error may be behind it. This chain joins TRBV10-1 and TRBJ2-7; D gene uncertain. Germline CDR1 reads WNHNN; CDR2 reads SYGVQD (reference sequence). This CDR3 has 14 amino acids. CDR3 protein: CASSELGHRIEQYF. The CDR3 DNA reads as TGTGCCAGCAGTGAATTGGGTCATCGGATCGAGCAGTACTTC.

This clonotype was seen repeatedly, ten times or more. The chain links TRBV19 to TRBJ1-1, with a possible D match to TRBD1 (6 bases). The V end lost 10 bases, the J end lost 4 bases, and 16 bases lay between the germline ends. CDR3 length: 13 amino acids. CDR1 and CDR2 (germline): LNHDA, SQIVND (reference sequence). In DNA form, the CDR3 reads TGTGCCACCCAGACAGGTAGTGGCACTGAAGCTTTCTTT. Its translation is CATQTGSGTEAFF.

This clonotype was picked up many times. The gene calls are TRBV7-9 and TRBJ1-5; tentative D call: TRBD1 (5 bases). The V end lost 5 bases, the J end lost 6 bases, and 8 bases lay between the germline ends. The CDR3 is made up of 12 amino acids. CDR1 SEHNR and CDR2 FQNEAQ come from the germline V gene (reference sequence). CDR3 nucleotide sequence: TGTGCCAGCAGCCGGGGGTCTCAGCCCCAGCATTTT. Translated: CASSRGSQPQHF.

To note about this clonotype: One end of the junction varies from germline; a read error may be responsible. The chain employs TRBV25-1 and TRBJ2-5; the match to TRBD2 covers 8 bases. Germline values: CDR1 MGHDK, CDR2 SYGVNS. The CDR3 runs to 16 residues. The chain's CDR3 is CASCEYPSGLGETQYF. DNA of the CDR3: TGTGCCAGCTGTGAATATCCTAGCGGGTTGGGAGAGACCCAGTACTTC.

The chain recombines TRBV29-1 with TRBJ1-1; possibly TRBD1 for D (6 bases). The CDR3 sequence is 13 residues long. Germline V gives CDR1 SQVTM, CDR2 ANQGSEA. The CDR3 DNA follows: TGCACGACGAGGGAACAGGGTAACACTGAAGCTTTCTTT. Amino acid sequence: CTTREQGNTEAFF.

The V call is TRBV6-5, the J call TRBJ1-6, with 7 bases identical to TRBD1. In germline, CDR1 is MNHEY, CDR2 SVGAGI. This CDR3 is 15 amino acids long. After removal of 6 bases from V and 4 bases from J, the junction contained 6 bases not matched to a gene. CDR3 DNA sequence: TGTGCCAGCAGACCCGAACAGGGGTATAATTCACCCCTCCACTTT. Amino acids: CASRPEQGYNSPLHF.

The chain has TRBV7-2 and TRBJ1-2, with a possible D match to TRBD1 (6 bases). CDR3 size: 16 residues. Germline assignment: CDR1 SGHTA and CDR2 FQGNSA. Between the trimmed V and J ends, which lost 7 bases and 3 bases, there was a span of 21 bases. CDR3 in amino acids: CASTPGADRNHYGYTF. As DNA, the CDR3 is TGTGCCAGCACCCCGGGTGCAGACAGGAACCACTATGGCTACACCTTC.

This chain joins TRBV15 and TRBJ1-2; D uncertain. CDR1 is LNHNV and CDR2 is YYDKDF in the germline V gene (reference sequence). The CDR3 totals 17 residues. V was shortened by 0 bases and J by 4 bases, with 18 bases between the two germline ends. The CDR3 sequence is CATSRETSEETIYGYTF. The CDR3 nucleotides are TGTGCCACCAGCAGAGAGACTAGCGAAGAGACCATCTATGGCTACACCTTC.

This clonotype was recorded at least ten times. V usage is TRBV7-2 and J usage is TRBJ2-5; D possibly matches TRBD1 or TRBD2 (5 bases each). Germline values: CDR1 SGHTA, CDR2 FQGNSA. The length of the CDR3 is 16 residues. Deletions cut 2 bases from V and 2 bases from J, with 15 bases between. CDR3 coding DNA: TGTGCCAGCAGCTTAATAGCGACAGTACGACAAGAGACCCAGTACTTC. It yields the protein CASSLIATVRQETQYF.

This clonotype appeared many times. The genes are TRBV20-1 and TRBJ1-1, with 7 bases lining up with TRBD1. Germline CDR1 is DFQATT and CDR2 is SNEGSKA (reference sequence). J gave up 3 bases and V 3 bases, and 4 bases lay outside the gene matches. This CDR3 is 13 amino acids long. For the CDR3, the DNA is TGCAGTGCTAGTGCAGGGGGTGACACTGAAGCTTTCTTT. Translated: CSASAGGDTEAFF.

This clonotype was recorded many times. For the CDR3, the DNA is TGCAGCGTTCGGATAAGGGGAGATGGACACGAGCAGTACTTC. This sequence encodes CSVRIRGDGHEQYF. The V call is TRBV29-1, the J call TRBJ2-7; D could derive from TRBD1 or TRBD2 (5 bases each). Germline V CDR1 and CDR2: SQVTM, ANQGSEA. The V end was cut by 5 bases, the J end by 5 bases, with 19 bases between. The CDR3 consists of 14 residues.

This clonotype was counted at least ten times. This chain joins TRBV4-1 and TRBJ1-6, with 9 bases fitting TRBD1. Unmatched junction bases numbered 6, after V lost 3 bases and J lost 6 bases. The CDR3 spans 16 residues. The germline V gene encodes CDR1 MGHRA and CDR2 YSYEKL. The CDR3 region has the DNA TGCGCCAGCAGCCAGCCCCCGGGACAGGGTAATTCACCCCTCCACTTT. Its protein product is CASSQPPGQGNSPLHF.